This TCR beta chain was recorded in a study of identical twins. With V trimmed by 6 bases and J by 3 bases, 4 bases remained unmatched. In germline, CDR1 is SGHRS, CDR2 YFSETQ. The CDR3 has 13 residues. Study results and caveats: Out-of-frame alpha sequences common to twins were enriched for low generation probability.

From the 5' RACE reads, TCRdb called clonotypes with MiXCR, one entry per CDR3 protein. Of around 1.7 million distinct CDR3 sequences listed, roughly 35% are singletons. Comment on this clonotype: Its target is unknown.

This sequence originates from a newborn girl in good health. Input material: cord blood. This chain joins TRBV5-1 and TRBJ2-3; 7 nucleotides match TRBD1. The CDR3 coding sequence is TGCGCCAGCACGGGACAGAGGACAGATACGCAGTATTTT. This gives the protein CASTGQRTDTQYF.